This is a list of T cell receptor beta chains from one sample in a study of human T cells and chemical hapten exposure. One entry per CDR3 protein, called by TCRdb with MiXCR from the RACE reads. The table has 120,000 or so distinct CDR3 sequences, approximately 12% seen once. The sequencing here drew on whole blood, taken in connection with sensitization to the hapten diphenylcyclopropenone (DPC). The receptor set was obtained from a woman aged 18-29 years with alopecia areata. Some clones in this sample may be carry-over from other donors' samples. The CDR3 runs from the conserved cysteine through the conserved F or W. Each record gives: D gene, CDR3 length, V gene, J gene, clone size, CDR3 DNA, CDR3 protein. A D gene is named only where the DNA matches it firmly. Where a row states a size, it is once, few, many or the class of an expanded clone; other rows omit it.

.	13	TRBV28	TRBJ2-3	once	TGTGCCAGCAACCCCGCTGGGCGGAATACGCAGTATTTT	CASNPAGRNTQYF
.	11	TRBV20-1	TRBJ1-2	few	TGCAGTGTTTTGAGTAGCTATGGCTACACCTTC	CSVLSSYGYTF
.	15	TRBV7-9	TRBJ1-1	few	TGTGCCAGCAGCTTCCACGTGGGAGACGGGACTGAAGCTTTCTTT	CASSFHVGDGTEAFF
TRBD1	14	TRBV11-2	TRBJ2-4	few	TGTGCCAGCAGCACCCGAACAGGGGCTAACATTCAGTACTTC	CASSTRTGANIQYF
.	16	TRBV6-2/TRBV6-3	TRBJ1-1	many	TGTGCCAGCAGTTACGATCAGGGGTCCATGAACACTGAAGCTTTCTTT	CASSYDQGSMNTEAFF
.	14	TRBV23-1	TRBJ2-7	many	TGCGCCAGCAGTCAAAGGACGGAAACCTACGAGCAGTACTTC	CASSQRTETYEQYF
.	13	TRBV10-3	TRBJ2-2	.	TGTGCCATCAGTGCTAGGGGTTCCGGGGAGCTGTTTTTT	CAISARGSGELFF
.	11	TRBV20-1	TRBJ1-1	few	TGCAGTGCTAGCGGGGCCCGACAAGCTTTCTTT	CSASGARQAFF
TRBD1	14	TRBV11-2	TRBJ2-5	.	TGTGCCAGCAGCTTTGGGACAGTTCAAGAGACCCAGTACTTC	CASSFGTVQETQYF
TRBD1	15	TRBV4-3	TRBJ2-3	.	TGCGCCAGCAGCGCAACAGGGGGCCTCACAGATACGCAGTATTTT	CASSATGGLTDTQYF
.	17	TRBV28	TRBJ2-4	few	TGTGCCAGCAGCCAGCCGGCGTCCTCCATAGCCAAAAACATTCAGTACTTC	CASSQPASSIAKNIQYF
.	14	TRBV6-1	TRBJ2-5	few	TGTGCCAGCAGTGAAGGGCGGCAGAAAGAGACCCAGTACTTC	CASSEGRQKETQYF
.	14	TRBV10-3	TRBJ2-7	.	TGTGCCATCAGAGCGGGCGGAAACTCCTACGAGCAGTACTTC	CAIRAGGNSYEQYF
TRBD2	20	TRBV7-9	TRBJ2-3	.	TGTGCCAGCAGCTTAGCGTGGCTAGCGGGGGAAACCGAGAGCACAGATACGCAGTATTTT	CASSLAWLAGETESTDTQYF
TRBD2	16	TRBV29-1	TRBJ2-3	.	TGCAGCGTTGAGGCGACTAGCGGATCTAGCACAGATACGCAGTATTTT	CSVEATSGSSTDTQYF
.	13	TRBV20-1	TRBJ2-5	few	TGCAGTGCCCCGACTAGTGGGGTTGAGACCCAGTACTTC	CSAPTSGVETQYF
.	15	TRBV4-3	TRBJ1-2	few	TGCGCCAGCAGCCAAGATTCGGTAGGGTCCTATGGCTACACCTTC	CASSQDSVGSYGYTF
TRBD1	14	TRBV7-2	TRBJ1-4	.	TGTGCCAGCAGCCATACAGGGGCTGGGGAAAAACTGTTTTTT	CASSHTGAGEKLFF
TRBD1	11	TRBV29-1	TRBJ2-2	.	TGCAGCGTAGACAGGGGAGGGGAGCTGTTTTTT	CSVDRGGELFF
TRBD1	16	TRBV4-2	TRBJ2-2	many	TGTGCCAGCAGCCAACCCCTGGGACAGGGGGGCGGGGAGCTGTTTTTT	CASSQPLGQGGGELFF
.	14	TRBV5-1	TRBJ2-5	.	TGCGCCAGCAGTAAAACCCTTACCCAAGAGACCCAGTACTTC	CASSKTLTQETQYF
.	12	TRBV5-1	TRBJ2-2	few	TGCGCCAGCAGGGCGGGGACCGGGGAGCTGTTTTTT	CASRAGTGELFF
.	15	TRBV27	TRBJ1-6	.	TGTGCCAGCAGTCCCACTAGCTCCTATAATTCACCCCTCCACTTT	CASSPTSSYNSPLHF
.	13	TRBV7-9	TRBJ2-2	few	TGTGCCAGCAGCTTCGTTTCGACCGGGGAGCTGTTTTTT	CASSFVSTGELFF
TRBD1	12	TRBV27	TRBJ1-1	many	TGTGCCAGCAGTTCCCGGACAGGAGAAGCTTTCTTT	CASSSRTGEAFF
.	14	TRBV10-3	TRBJ1-2	.	TGTGCCATCAGTGAGTCGAGCCAGTCCTATGGCTACACCTTC	CAISESSQSYGYTF
TRBD2	13	TRBV28	TRBJ2-1	.	TGTGCCAGCGGGGAGGGTGCCTACAATGAGCAGTTCTTC	CASGEGAYNEQFF
TRBD1	16	TRBV4-3	TRBJ2-2	few	TGCGCCAGCAGCCAAGATCCCAGGGGGTGGGCCGGGGAGCTGTTTTTT	CASSQDPRGWAGELFF
TRBD2	15	TRBV5-5	TRBJ2-7	.	TGTGCCAGCAGCTCCGGGACTAGCGCCTCCTACGAGCAGTACTTC	CASSSGTSASYEQYF